This T cell receptor (beta chain) was obtained from a study of cytomegalovirus exposure and HLA in healthy donors. Overall study: Previous work identified 95 million to 140 million unique TCR beta sequences from around 180 million T cells. Caucasian-associated ancestry cluster membership applied to around 76% of around 400 genotyped donors. Whole-study results and caveats: By HLA locus, TCR association rates varied in a later analysis, with DRB1 showing the most and HLA-C the fewest. Several V segments, TRBV6-2 and TRBV6-3 among them, could not be told apart and were dropped.

This clone came up a few times. Its matching antigen is unknown. 13 Jbeta primers and 60 Vbeta primers were used for the PCR. Method: immunoSEQ multiplex PCR; TCRdb's copy keeps in-frame clones and lacks some. The data hold about 110,000 clones, with 79% observed a single time. CDR1 is SQVTM and CDR2 is ANQGSEA in the germline V gene. This CDR3 is 11 amino acids long. V gave up 0 bases and J gave up 12 bases, with 11 bases separating them. This clonotype originated in a man in his thirties or forties in good health and CMV-seropositive. The J gene is TRBJ1-2, the V gene TRBV29-1, with D maybe TRBD1 (6 bases). Sequenced: PBMCs. The CDR3 protein is CSVEEGGADTF. The CDR3 DNA is TGCAGCGTTGAAGAGGGGGGGGCGGACACCTTC.